This T cell receptor (beta chain) was profiled in a study of memory CD4+ T cells and cytomegalovirus serostatus (dated by TCRdb to about 2019). General notes on the study: A total of around 35 healthy Belgian adults, of whom 9 were CMV seropositive and roughly 24 were CMV seronegative, were included in the cohort. To replicate a published TCR-based CMV serostatus classifier, the study sequenced CD4+ memory TCRbeta repertoires from a Belgian cohort whose cytomegalovirus serostatus was known. General conclusions and limits of the study: The results were interpreted as suggesting that the CMV-associated TCR signature is mostly present in the CD4+ memory repertoire. Of 164 previously reported CMV-associated TCRbeta sequences, over 65 appeared in the CD4+ memory repertoires, each in one to five individuals. Only CD4+CD45RO+ memory cells were sequenced, in contrast to the original study, which included naive and memory CD4+ and CD8+ populations. The original-framework classifier achieved a median bootstrapped AUC of about 0.94 with a 95% CI of 0.76-1.00 on the Belgian cohort. For CMV serostatus prediction, a median bootstrapped AUC of about 0.94 was reached with the original framework, and a median bootstrapped AUC of about 0.91 was reached with a US-trained random forest.

Single viable CD3+CD4+CD8-CD45RO+ cells were sorted as memory CD4+ T cells on a FACSAria II. CMV serostatus was determined with a Roche Elecsys assay detecting serum IgG against CMV pp150, pp28, p38 and p52. After thawing, total CD4+ T cells were enriched by positive selection with CD4 magnetic microbeads. Samples originated from another study that specifically interrogated the CD4+ T cell memory repertoire. Peripheral blood mononuclear cells were isolated and cryopreserved according to standard operating procedures, and serum was kept at -80 degrees C. The staining used CD3-PerCP (BW264/56), CD4-APC (RPA-T4), CD45RO-PE (UCHT1) and CD8-Pacific Orange (3B5) antibodies, and Sytox blue was used to exclude non-viable cells. Regarding this clone: It has no known antigen specificity. Within one base of it there is no much larger clone, and no base qualities were kept.

Genomic DNA was extracted from sorted cells with the Quick-DNA Microprep Kit. TCRbeta DNA was amplified with the immunoSEQ hsTCRbeta kit following the manufacturer's protocol. TCRbeta libraries were sequenced on an Illumina MiSeq instrument. The paper's data handling went like this. Removing out-of-frame sequences left under 2.5 million distinct TCRbeta sequences, an average of about 70,000 per individual. Each individual was scored using the number of 150 to 200 previously reported CMV-associated TCRbeta sequences that the individual carried and the total number of productive distinct TCRbeta sequences. A beta-binomial model was reimplemented in Python, and random forests from scikit-learn, run with default parameters, were trained on data from the US cohort. Classifier performance on the Belgian cohort was summarized as median AUC with percentile confidence intervals over 10,000 bootstrap iterations. TCRdb holds this immuneACCESS table with in-frame rearrangements only. Some clones are missing; in checked studies, unresolved V genes explain under half, and the rest has no known cause. The V and J calls and clone size are taken from that table; D and trimming were inferred from the DNA. This sample comprises over 65,000 clones, about 76% of them detected only once. The ten biggest clones cover about 4.5% of the sample.

Measured from the cysteine to the phenylalanine, the CDR3 is 15 residues long. Kept here is only the CDR3 DNA, which spans 45 bases and is read in frame from base 1. V is cut back by 3 bases and J by 0 bases, with 3 bases in the junction unmatched. The germline V gene gives CDR1 as SQVTM and CDR2 as ANQGSEA. The source of this sequence is an adult in good health and CMV-seropositive. Sequencing was carried out using memory CD4+ T cells from blood. Here the chain combines TRBV29-1 and TRBJ2-4, with TRBD2 identical over 9 junction bases. CDR3 region: CSVETSGVAKNIQYF. Here is the DNA: TGCAGCGTTGAGACTAGCGGAGTAGCCAAAAACATTCAGTACTTC.